The T cell receptor beta chain under discussion was sequenced for a study of identifying expanded T cells in peripheral blood. This table comes from immunoSEQ multiplex PCR, and its TCRdb copy is limited to in-frame clones, with some not included. The data show about 85,000 clones, about nine tenths seen once. The TCR comes from a person aged 18 to 75 in good health. The sample was blood.

CDR3 residues: CASSEGGNIQYF. Here the CDR3 DNA reads TGTGCCAGTAGTGAAGGGGGAAACATTCAGTACTTC. This chain connects TRBV19 to TRBJ2-4, with D perhaps TRBD1 (6 bases). CDR1 is LNHDA and CDR2 is SQIVND in the germline V gene (reference sequence). V lost 5 bases and J lost 6, with 8 bases in between. CDR3 size: 12 residues.